One T cell receptor (beta chain) is described in this entry. The antigen is not known. The germline CDR1 and CDR2 sequences are SGHVS and FNYEAQ. The CDR3 length is 14 residues. V lost 5 bases and J 7 bases, leaving 15 bases between the germline ends. Vbeta (60) and Jbeta (13) primers were used in the PCR. Repertoires were generated with immunoSEQ multiplex PCR, while TCRdb's copy carries only in-frame clones and drops some. In the table there are under 95,000 clones, approximately 7.6% of which are singletons. The data were taken from a study of cytomegalovirus exposure and HLA in healthy donors. Study findings and constraints: Altogether, more than 150 TCR beta chains were recorded as cytomegalovirus-associated. More clonal expansion characterized HLA-associated TCR beta chains than equally common others in a later analysis. The authors excluded some V segments, including TRBV6-2 and TRBV6-3, as indistinguishable.

Sample: PBMCs. This chain joins TRBV7-6 and TRBJ2-1, with a possible D match to TRBD2 (6 bases). The TCR comes from a man between 50 and 59 years old in good health and CMV-seronegative. The CDR3 nucleotides are TGTGCCAGCAGCCTAAGTGACGGGAGTAATGAGCAGTTCTTC. This sequence encodes CASSLSDGSNEQFF.